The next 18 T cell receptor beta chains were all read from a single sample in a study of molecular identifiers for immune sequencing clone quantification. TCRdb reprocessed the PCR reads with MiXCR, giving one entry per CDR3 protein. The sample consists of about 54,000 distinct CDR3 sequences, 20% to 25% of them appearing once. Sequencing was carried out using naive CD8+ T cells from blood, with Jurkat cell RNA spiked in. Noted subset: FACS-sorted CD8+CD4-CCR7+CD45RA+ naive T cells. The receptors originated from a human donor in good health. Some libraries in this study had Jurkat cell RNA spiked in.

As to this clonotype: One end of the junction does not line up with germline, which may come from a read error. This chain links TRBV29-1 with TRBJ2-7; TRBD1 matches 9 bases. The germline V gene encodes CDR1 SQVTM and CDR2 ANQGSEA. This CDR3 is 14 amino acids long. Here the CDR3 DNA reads TGCAGCGTTGAATCTACAGGGGGCTCCTACGAGCCGTACTTC. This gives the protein CSVESTGGSYEPYF.

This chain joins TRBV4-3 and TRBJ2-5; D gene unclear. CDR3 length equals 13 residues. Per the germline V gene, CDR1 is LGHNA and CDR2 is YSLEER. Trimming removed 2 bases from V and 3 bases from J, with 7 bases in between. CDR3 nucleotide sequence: TGCGCCAGCAGCCAAAGCCACGAAGAGACCCAGTACTTC. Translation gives CASSQSHEETQYF.

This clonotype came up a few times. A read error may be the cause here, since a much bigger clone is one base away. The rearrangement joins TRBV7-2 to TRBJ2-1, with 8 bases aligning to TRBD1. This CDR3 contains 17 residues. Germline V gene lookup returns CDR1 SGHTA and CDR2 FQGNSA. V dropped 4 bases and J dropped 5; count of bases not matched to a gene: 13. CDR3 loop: CASSSRGQGIADNEQFF. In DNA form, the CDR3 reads TGTGCCAGCAGCTCCAGGGGGCAGGGGATCGCCGACAATGAGCAGTTCTTC.

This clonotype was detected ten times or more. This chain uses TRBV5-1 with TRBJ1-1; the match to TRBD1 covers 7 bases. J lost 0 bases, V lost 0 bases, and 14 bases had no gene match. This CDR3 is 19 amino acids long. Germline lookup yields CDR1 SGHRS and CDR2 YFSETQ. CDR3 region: CASSLEGLELTGLNTEAFF. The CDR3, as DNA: TGCGCCAGCAGCTTGGAGGGGTTGGAATTGACAGGGTTGAACACTGAAGCTTTCTTT.

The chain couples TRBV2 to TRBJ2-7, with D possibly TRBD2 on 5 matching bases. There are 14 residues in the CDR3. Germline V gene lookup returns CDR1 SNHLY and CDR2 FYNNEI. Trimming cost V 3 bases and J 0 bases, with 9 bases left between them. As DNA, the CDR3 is TGTGCCAGCAGTGATGGGCGGGTCTCCTACGAGCAGTACTTC. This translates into CASSDGRVSYEQYF.

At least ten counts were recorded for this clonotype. CDR3 region: CASSSGLSNQPQHF. The CDR3 nucleotides read TGTGCCAGCAGTTCCGGGCTTAGCAATCAGCCCCAGCATTTT. The chain links TRBV13 to TRBJ1-5; D is uncertain. Germline CDR1 is PRHDT and CDR2 is FYEKMQ (reference sequence). Trimming left V 6 bases short and J 0 bases short, with 9 bases between. There are 14 residues in the CDR3.

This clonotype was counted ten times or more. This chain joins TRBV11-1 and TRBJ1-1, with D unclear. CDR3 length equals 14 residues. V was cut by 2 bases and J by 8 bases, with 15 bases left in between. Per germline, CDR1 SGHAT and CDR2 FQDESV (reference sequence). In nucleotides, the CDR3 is TGTGCCAGCAGCTTAACAGAAGACCGGTTCGAAGCTTTCTTT. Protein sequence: CASSLTEDRFEAFF.

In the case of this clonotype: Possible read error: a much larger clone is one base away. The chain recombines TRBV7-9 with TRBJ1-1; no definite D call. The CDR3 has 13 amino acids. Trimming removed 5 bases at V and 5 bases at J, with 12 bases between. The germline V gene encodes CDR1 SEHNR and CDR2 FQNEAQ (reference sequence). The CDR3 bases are TGTGCCAGCAGCGATACAGAGAATACTGAAGCTTTCTTT. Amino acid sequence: CASSDTENTEAFF.

CDR3 sequence (DNA): TGTGCCAGCAGTTCGACAGGGATCGGAGATACGCAGTATTTT. It codes for CASSSTGIGDTQYF. V gene TRBV6-2 or TRBV6-3 combines with J gene TRBJ2-3; 7 bases fit TRBD1. Germline V gene data show CDR1 as MNHEY and CDR2 as SVGEGT. The CDR3 covers 14 residues. Unmatched junction bases numbered 6, after V lost 4 bases and J lost 5 bases.

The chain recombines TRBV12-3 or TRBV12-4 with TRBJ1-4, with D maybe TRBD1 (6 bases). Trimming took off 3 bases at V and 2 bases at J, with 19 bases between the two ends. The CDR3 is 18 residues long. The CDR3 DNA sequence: TGTGCCAGCAGTTTGGGCCTGTTTTCGGGGGGCACTAATGAAAAACTGTTTTTT. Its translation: CASSLGLFSGGTNEKLFF.

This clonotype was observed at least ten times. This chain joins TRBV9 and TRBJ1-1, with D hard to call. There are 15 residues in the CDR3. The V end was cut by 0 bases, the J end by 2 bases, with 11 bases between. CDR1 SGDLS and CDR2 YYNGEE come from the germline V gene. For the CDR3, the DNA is TGTGCCAGCAGCGTAGTTGGTGACGGCAACACTGAAGCTTTCTTT. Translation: CASSVVGDGNTEAFF.

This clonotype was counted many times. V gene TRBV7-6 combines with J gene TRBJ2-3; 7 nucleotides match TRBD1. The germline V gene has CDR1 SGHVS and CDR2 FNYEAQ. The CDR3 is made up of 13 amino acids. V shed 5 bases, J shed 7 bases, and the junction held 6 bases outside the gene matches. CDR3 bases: TGTGCCAGCAGCCAGACAGGGAGCAATACGCAGTATTTT. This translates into CASSQTGSNTQYF.

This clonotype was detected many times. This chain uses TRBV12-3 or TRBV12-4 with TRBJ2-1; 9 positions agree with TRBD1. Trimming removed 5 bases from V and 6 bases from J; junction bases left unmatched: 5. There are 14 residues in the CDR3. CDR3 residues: CASSLQTGGNEQFF. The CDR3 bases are TGTGCCAGCAGTCTACAGACAGGGGGCAATGAGCAGTTCTTC.

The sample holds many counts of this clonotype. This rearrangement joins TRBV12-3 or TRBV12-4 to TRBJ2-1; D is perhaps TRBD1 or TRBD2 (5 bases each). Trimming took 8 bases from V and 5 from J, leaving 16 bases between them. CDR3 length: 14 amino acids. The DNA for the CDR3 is TGTGCCAGCGGCCGGGACGAGGGCGACAATGAGCAGTTCTTC. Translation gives CASGRDEGDNEQFF.

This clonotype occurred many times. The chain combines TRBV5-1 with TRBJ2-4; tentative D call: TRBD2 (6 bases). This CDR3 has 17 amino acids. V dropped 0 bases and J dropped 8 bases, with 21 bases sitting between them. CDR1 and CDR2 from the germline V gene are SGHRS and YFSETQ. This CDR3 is CASSLEAVAVQADIQYF. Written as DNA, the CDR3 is TGCGCCAGCAGCTTGGAAGCCGTAGCGGTTCAGGCAGACATTCAGTACTTC.

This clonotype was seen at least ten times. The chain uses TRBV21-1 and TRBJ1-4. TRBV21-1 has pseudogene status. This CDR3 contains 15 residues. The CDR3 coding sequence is TGTGCCTACCCGCCCGACCGGGAGGATAATGAAAAACTGTTTTTT. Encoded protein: CAYPPDREDNEKLFF.

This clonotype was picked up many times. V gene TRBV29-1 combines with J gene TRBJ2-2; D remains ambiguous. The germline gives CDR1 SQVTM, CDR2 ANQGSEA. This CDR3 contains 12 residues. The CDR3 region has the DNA TGCAGTGGCTGTTCGGCTTCCGGGGAGCTGTTTTTT. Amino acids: CSGCSASGELFF.

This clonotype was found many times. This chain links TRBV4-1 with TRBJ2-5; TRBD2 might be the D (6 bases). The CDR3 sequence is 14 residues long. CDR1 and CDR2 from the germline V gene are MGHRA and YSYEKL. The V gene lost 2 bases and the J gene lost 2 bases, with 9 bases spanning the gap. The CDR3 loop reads CASSQRDLQETQYF. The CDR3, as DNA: TGCGCCAGCAGCCAAAGGGACTTACAAGAGACCCAGTACTTC.